A single sample gave rise to the 26 T cell receptor beta chains below, sequenced in a study of prognosis after radiotherapy for stage I lung cancer. The TCR beta CDR3 region was amplified from genomic DNA, with two rounds of multiplex PCR being used for the amplification. Round one of PCR was performed, and it used primers specific to each TRBV and TRBJ gene. Each CDR3 protein gets one entry after TCRdb re-called the multiplex PCR reads with MiXCR. The sample shows approximately 51,000 distinct CDR3 sequences, approximately 35% of them seen only once. The input for sequencing was PBMCs, taken before or after stereotactic body radiation therapy (not recorded which). The source of these receptors is a donor older than 45 with non-small cell lung cancer.

At least ten counts were recorded for this clonotype. The J gene is TRBJ1-1, the V gene TRBV12-3 or TRBV12-4; 7 bases match TRBD1. V gave up 7 bases and J gave up 3 bases; unmatched junction bases: 8. There are 14 residues in the CDR3. DNA for the CDR3: TGTGCCAGCACCGGACAGGAGGGTTACACTGAAGCTTTCTTT. Protein product: CASTGQEGYTEAFF.

There are many counts of this clonotype. The chain carries TRBV27 and TRBJ2-5, with 12 bases identical to TRBD2. With 5 bases clipped from V and 3 bases from J, the junction kept 4 bases outside the gene matches. The CDR3 has 15 residues. Per germline, CDR1 MNHEY and CDR2 SMNVEV (reference sequence). DNA of the CDR3: TGTGCCAGCAGTACCCGGACTAGCGGGAAAGAGACCCAGTACTTC. Its translation: CASSTRTSGKETQYF.

Many counts were recorded for this clonotype. This sequence joins TRBV20-1 and TRBJ2-7, with 10 bases identical to TRBD2. V lost 2 bases to trimming and J lost 0 bases; unmatched junction nucleotides: 10. Germline CDR1 is DFQATT and CDR2 is SNEGSKA (reference sequence). The CDR3 covers 17 residues. This chain's CDR3 is CSARRVMASGSSYEQYF. CDR3 nucleotides: TGCAGTGCTAGACGGGTCATGGCTAGCGGGAGCTCCTACGAGCAGTACTTC.

This clonotype was counted ten times or more. This chain uses TRBV25-1 with TRBJ2-1; TRBD1 aligns across 9 bases. This CDR3 has 16 amino acids. V dropped 5 bases and J dropped 6; count of bases not matched to a gene: 11. Germline CDR1 and CDR2: MGHDK and SYGVNS. CDR3 nucleotide sequence: TGTGCCAGCAGTCCCCCCGGGACAGGGAAAAGCAATGAGCAGTTCTTC. Protein sequence: CASSPPGTGKSNEQFF.

Turning to this clonotype: A far larger clone is only one base removed, so a read error is likely. The gene calls are TRBV6-9 and TRBJ2-7; TRBD1 matches at 7 bases. J lost 3 bases, V lost 3 bases, and 5 bases had no gene match. CDR3 length: 14 amino acids. Germline CDR1 and CDR2: MNHGY and SVAAGI. The CDR3 region is CASSYRTGDYEQYF. CDR3 DNA sequence: TGTGCCAGCAGTTACCGTACAGGGGACTACGAGCAGTACTTC.

This clonotype was counted ten times or more. This sequence joins TRBV2 and TRBJ2-2, with D uncertain. The germline V gene has CDR1 SNHLY and CDR2 FYNNEI. This CDR3 region has 14 residues. V was trimmed by 6 bases and J by 3 bases, leaving 11 bases between them. DNA of the CDR3: TGTGCCAGCAGGCTAGACGGTCACACCGGGGAGCTGTTTTTT. It yields the protein CASRLDGHTGELFF.

Details on this clonotype: A far larger clone is only one base removed, so a read error is likely. V and J are TRBV6-8 and TRBJ2-1, with 8 positions matching TRBD2. Germline trimming cut 9 bases from V and 5 bases from J; bases unmatched to any gene: 15. In germline, CDR1 is MNHGY, CDR2 SAAAGT. The CDR3 length is 16 residues. CDR3 sequence reads: CARSPLPSGRHNEQFF. Here the CDR3 DNA reads TGTGCCAGAAGTCCCCTCCCCAGCGGGAGACACAATGAGCAGTTCTTC.

Turning to this clonotype: This sequence may be a read error, since a much larger clone differs from it by one base. This chain joins TRBV28 and TRBJ1-1; D unclear. V lost 10 bases and J lost 4, with 22 bases in between. The CDR3 consists of 15 residues. CDR1 and CDR2 (germline): MDHEN, SYDVKM. In nucleotides, the CDR3 is TGTGCCAACCAAAAGATTTATACGGTCGGCACTGAAGCTTTCTTT. Translating gives CANQKIYTVGTEAFF.

This clonotype was counted at least ten times. The V call is TRBV7-9, the J call TRBJ1-1; D unclear. CDR1 is SEHNR, CDR2 FQNEAQ, per germline (reference sequence). The CDR3 has 13 residues. The V end was cut by 3 bases, the J end by 0 bases, with 5 bases between. In DNA, the CDR3 is TGTGCCAGCAGCTTCGGTCTGAACACTGAAGCTTTCTTT. It codes for CASSFGLNTEAFF.

The table lists this clonotype with a few counts. The chain is built from TRBV7-9 and TRBJ1-4, with 10 positions matching TRBD1. Per germline, CDR1 SEHNR and CDR2 FQNEAQ (reference sequence). The V segment lost 4 bases and the J segment 4 bases; nucleotides outside the gene matches: 3. CDR3 length: 15 amino acids. CDR3 in DNA: TGTGCCAGCAGCTCGGGGGACAGGGGTAATGAAAAACTGTTTTTT. It is translated as CASSSGDRGNEKLFF.

This clonotype was picked up many times. The chain recombines TRBV4-3 with TRBJ1-1, with 8 bases matching TRBD1. V shed 4 bases, J shed 4 bases, and the junction held 11 bases outside the gene matches. CDR1 is LGHNA, CDR2 YSLEER, per germline. The CDR3 has 16 amino acids. CDR3 in DNA: TGCGCCAGCAGCCTAAGCCGGGACAGGATATTCACTGAAGCTTTCTTT. Translated, it gives CASSLSRDRIFTEAFF.

Comment on this clonotype: This likely traces to a read error, being one base from a far larger clone. The chain employs TRBV6-2 or TRBV6-3 and TRBJ2-2, with unresolved D. The V end lost 5 bases, the J end lost 3 bases, and 7 bases lay between the germline ends. CDR1 is MNHEY, CDR2 SVGEGT, per germline. The CDR3 extends over 13 amino acids. The CDR3 bases are TGTGCCAGCAGTGTGTGTGACACCGGGGAGCTGTTTTTT. Translating it yields CASSVCDTGELFF.

As for this clonotype: Sequence at one end of the junction differs from germline and may be a read error. The rearrangement links TRBV11-3 to TRBJ2-1; D may be TRBD2 (6 bases). The CDR3 extends over 14 amino acids. Per the germline V gene, CDR1 is SGHNT and CDR2 is YENEEA. CDR3: CASSLGTYNNEQFF. CDR3 coding DNA: TGTGCCAGCAGTTTAGGGACTTACAATAATGAGCAGTTCTTC.

The V gene is TRBV30, the J gene TRBJ1-4, with 8 positions matching TRBD1. This CDR3 is 17 amino acids long. Germline values: CDR1 GTSNPN, CDR2 SVGIG (reference sequence). V lost 3 bases to trimming and J lost 6 bases; unmatched junction nucleotides: 15. The CDR3 DNA reads as TGTGCCTGGAGAAAAGGACAGGGCTATTCCCGCGATGAAAAACTGTTTTTT. This encodes CAWRKGQGYSRDEKLFF. Full variable domain (rest looked up from reference TRBV30 and TRBJ1-4): SQTIHQWPATLVQPVGSPLSLECTVEGTSNPNLYWYRQAAGRGLQLLFYSVGIGQISSEVPQNLSASRPQDRQFILSSKKLLLSDSGFYLCAWRKGQGYSRDEKLFFGSGTQLSVL.

Only a few counts were recorded for this clonotype. The chain links TRBV27 to TRBJ2-1; 9 positions agree with TRBD1. V lost 7 bases and J lost 5; bases outside the gene matches: 6. CDR1 is MNHEY and CDR2 is SMNVEV in the germline V gene (reference sequence). This CDR3 contains 14 residues. CDR3 nucleotide sequence: TGTGCCAGCATTGCGGGACAGGGACACAATGAGCAGTTCTTC. Translating gives CASIAGQGHNEQFF.

This clonotype was seen ten or more times. V is TRBV9 and J is TRBJ2-7; D not resolved. Trimming took 0 bases from V and 0 from J, leaving 7 bases between them. This CDR3 is built from 14 residues. Looked up from germline, CDR1 is SGDLS and CDR2 is YYNGEE. The CDR3 is CASSVGASSYEQYF. DNA for the CDR3: TGTGCCAGCAGCGTAGGGGCTAGCTCCTACGAGCAGTACTTC. Complete variable domain (other parts from reference TRBV9 and TRBJ2-7): DSGVTQTPKHLITATGQRVTLRCSPRSGDLSVYWYQQSLDQGLQFLIQYYNGEERAKGNILERFSAQQFPDLHSELNLSSLELGDSALYFCASSVGASSYEQYFGPGTRLTVT.

This clonotype was recorded only once. The chain is built from TRBV12-3 or TRBV12-4 and TRBJ1-5; TRBD1 might be the D (6 bases). V was shortened by 7 bases and J by 4 bases, with 17 bases between the two germline ends. This CDR3 is 15 amino acids long. CDR3 nucleotide sequence: TGTGCCAGCATCCGAGGGGGGGGGGGAAATCAGCCCCAGCATTTT. It specifies CASIRGGGGNQPQHF.

This clonotype was counted only a few times. A read error may explain this, as a much larger clone is one base away. This rearrangement joins TRBV28 to TRBJ2-2, with a weak D call TRBD1 (6 bases). Germline-derived CDR1 and CDR2 are MDHEN and SYDVKM. The CDR3 totals 14 residues. CDR3 sequence reads: CASSSGQNTGELSF. CDR3 coding DNA: TGTGCCAGCAGCTCAGGACAGAACACCGGGGAGCTGTCTTTT.

The genes are TRBV7-2 and TRBJ1-6, with 8 bases fitting TRBD1. CDR1 is SGHTA and CDR2 is FQGNSA in the germline V gene. This CDR3 is built from 16 residues. J lost 9 bases, V lost 5 bases, and 12 bases had no gene match. CDR3 sequence (DNA): TGTGCCAGCAGCCGTGGGAGGACAGGGCCCGCTTCACCCCTCCACTTT. This codes for CASSRGRTGPASPLHF.

This clonotype was detected ten times or more. The V gene is TRBV6-2 or TRBV6-3, the J gene TRBJ2-1; 7 bases fit TRBD1. This CDR3 has 14 residues. Germline values: CDR1 MNHEY, CDR2 SVGEGT. Trimming removed 6 bases from V and 2 bases from J; junction bases left unmatched: 4. In DNA form, the CDR3 reads TGTGCCAGCAGCCTCACAGGGGCCTACAATGAGCAGTTCTTC. It is translated as CASSLTGAYNEQFF.

About this clonotype itself: A clone one base away is much larger, so this may be a read error. CDR3 region: CASMVFKVDQPQHF. DNA of the CDR3: TGTGCCAGTATGGTGTTTAAGGTGGATCAGCCCCAGCATTTT. The V gene is TRBV19, the J gene TRBJ1-5; D gene ambiguous. This CDR3 contains 14 residues. Between the trimmed V and J ends, which lost 7 bases and 5 bases, there was a span of 15 bases. CDR1 and CDR2 (germline): LNHDA, SQIVND (reference sequence).

This clonotype occurred many times. The CDR3 reads CASSLTVTRGYTF. CDR3 in DNA: TGTGCCAGCAGCCTTACGGTAACCAGGGGCTACACCTTC. The chain couples TRBV5-5 to TRBJ1-2; D gene uncertain. V lost 4 bases and J lost 8, with 15 bases in between. Germline V lookup: CDR1 SGHKS, CDR2 YYEKEE (reference sequence). There are 13 residues in the CDR3.

The chain couples TRBV12-5 to TRBJ2-1; no definite D call. The germline V and J ends were trimmed by 1 base and 15 bases, with 16 bases remaining between them. Germline CDR1 LGHNT, CDR2 FRNRAP. This CDR3 has 13 amino acids. CDR3 protein: CASGLDRAGSRFF. The CDR3 region has the DNA TGTGCTAGTGGTTTGGACCGGGCAGGAAGTCGGTTCTTC. The full variable domain, in which reference TRBV12-5 and TRBJ2-1 provide the parts outside the CDR3, is DARVTQTPRHKVTEMGQEVTMRCQPILGHNTVFWYRQTMMQGLELLAYFRNRAPLDDSGMPKDRFSAEMPDATLATLKIQPSEPRDSAVYFCASGLDRAGSRFFGPGTRLTVL.

As concerns this clonotype: This could be a read error, since a much larger clone is one nucleotide away. This chain links TRBV20-1 with TRBJ2-5; TRBD2 might be the D (5 bases). Germline loops: CDR1 DFQATT, CDR2 SNEGSKA (reference sequence). V lost 8 bases and J lost 4, with 17 bases in between. CDR3 length: 13 amino acids. This CDR3 reads CSPRVGWGETQYF. CDR3 DNA: TGCAGTCCGAGGGTGGGATGGGGAGAGACCCAGTACTTC.

Comments on this clonotype: The germline gene is not matched at one end of the junction; a read error may be the cause. This chain joins TRBV7-2 and TRBJ2-3, with 7 bases fitting TRBD2. Looked up from germline, CDR1 is SGHTA and CDR2 is FQGNSA. The CDR3 has 16 amino acids. The CDR3 loop reads CVSSLAGPGMTDTQYF. CDR3 nucleotide sequence: TGTGTCAGCAGCTTAGCGGGTCCGGGGATGACAGATACGCAGTATTTT.

The rearrangement uses TRBV7-9 and TRBJ2-6; 12 bases are a match to TRBD1. J lost 6 bases, V lost 6 bases, and 12 bases had no gene match. This CDR3 is built from 18 residues. Per germline, CDR1 SEHNR and CDR2 FQNEAQ (reference sequence). The DNA of the CDR3 is TGTGCCAGCAGTTTCCCGGGACAGGGGGCTCAAGTGGCCAACGTCCTGACTTTC. It specifies CASSFPGQGAQVANVLTF.